Below, one T cell receptor beta chain is given with its context. No antigen is known for it. This may be a read error: a much more frequent sequence differs by one nucleotide. Other DNA sequences of this sample code for an identical CDR3. The sample comes from a study of OX40 agonist ivuxolimab in advanced cancers. Study outcomes and limitations: The average count of expanded clones was higher among CD8+ T cells than among CD4+. Partial responders treated at 0.1-3.0 mg/kg exhibited clonal expansion among the lowest measured. Not determined was the antigen specificity of the expanded peripheral T cells.

CDR3 size: 12 residues. The V end was cut by 6 bases, the J end by 0 bases, with 3 bases between. CDR1 and CDR2 (germline): MDHEN, SYDVKM. Samples were taken at baseline and on day 1 of cycles 4 and 7. TCRdb keeps only in-frame clones here, not all; method: immunoSEQ multiplex PCR. This sample has 90,000 to 100,000 clones, with approximately 90% found just once. The sequencing used CD4+ or CD8+ T cells sorted from blood, collected in a trial of the OX40 agonist ivuxolimab. The genes are TRBV28 and TRBJ1-5; unclear D gene. The TCR originated in an adult with an advanced solid tumor such as melanoma, head and neck, liver or kidney cancer. The CDR3: CASRPSNQPQHF. For the CDR3, the DNA is TGTGCCAGCAGACCTAGCAATCAGCCCCAGCATTTT.